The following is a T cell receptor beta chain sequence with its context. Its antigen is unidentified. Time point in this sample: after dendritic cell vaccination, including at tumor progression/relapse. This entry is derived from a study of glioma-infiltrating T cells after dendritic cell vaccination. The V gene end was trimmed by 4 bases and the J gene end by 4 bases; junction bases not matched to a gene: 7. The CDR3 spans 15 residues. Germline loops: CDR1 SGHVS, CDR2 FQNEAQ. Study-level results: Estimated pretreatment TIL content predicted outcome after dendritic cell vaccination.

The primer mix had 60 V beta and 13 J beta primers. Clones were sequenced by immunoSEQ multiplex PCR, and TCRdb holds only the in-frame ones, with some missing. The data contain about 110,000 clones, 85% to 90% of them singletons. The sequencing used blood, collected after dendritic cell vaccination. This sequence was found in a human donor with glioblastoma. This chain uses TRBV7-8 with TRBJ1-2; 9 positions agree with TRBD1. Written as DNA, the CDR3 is TGTGCCAGCAGCTCAAGGACAGGGGAGGGCTATGGCTACACCTTC. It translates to CASSSRTGEGYGYTF.